This TCR beta chain was documented in a study of blood T cells in healthy people across ages. General study points: PBMCs went unsorted, and a conclusive naive versus antigen-experienced comparison was therefore prevented. It was held that the diversity estimates obtained from one million T cells were underestimates. In long-lived donors, naive CD4+ cell counts and diversity exceeded those of aged donors.

For this clonotype: Its antigen is not identified.

V dropped 6 bases and J dropped 4 bases, with 15 bases sitting between them. The germline gives CDR1 MNHEY, CDR2 SMNVEV (reference sequence). The CDR3 covers 15 residues. The second PCR ran about 6 to 12 cycles with a sample-barcoded 5' primer and J-beta primers. TCRdb passed the 5' RACE reads through MiXCR, listing each CDR3 protein once. This sample has roughly 1.5 million distinct CDR3 sequences; 35% to 45% occur once, and the top ten carry 4%. The chain employs TRBV27 and TRBJ1-4; TRBD1 is a possible D gene (5 bases). Source material: blood. This clonotype was sampled from a woman aged 18-29 years in good health. The CDR3 nucleotides read TGTGCCAGCAGGGCATGGGTGGGGGATAATGAAAAACTGTTTTTT. It codes for CASRAWVGDNEKLFF.